The T cell receptor (beta chain) under discussion was sequenced for a study of blood T cell repertoires in COVID-19. With V trimmed by 7 bases and J by 0 bases, 13 bases remained unmatched. The CDR3 contains 18 residues. CDR1 MNHEY and CDR2 SMNVEV come from the germline V gene (reference sequence). TCRdb keeps only in-frame clones here, not all; method: immunoSEQ multiplex PCR. Of fewer than 350,000 clones listed, roughly 87% are singletons. Recovered status in Cohort 3 required two negative PCRs, clearance, or symptom resolution. This chain uses TRBV27 with TRBJ1-5; 9 bases fit TRBD1. Input material: PBMCs or T cells enriched from blood (not recorded which). The receptor comes from a woman in her thirties or forties who had recovered from COVID-19. CDR3 loop: CASNFSRDRVHSNQPQHF. CDR3 DNA: TGTGCCAGCAATTTTTCCCGGGACAGGGTACATAGCAATCAGCCCCAGCATTTT.